A single sample gave rise to the 27 T cell receptor beta chains below, sequenced in a study of preoperative IRX-2 immunotherapy in early breast cancer. The protocol was immunoSEQ multiplex PCR, while the TCRdb copy is restricted to in-frame clones and leaves out a portion. The sample yields 25,000 or so clones, around 91% seen once. Treatment given: preoperative locoregional IRX-2 cytokine immunotherapy. The starting material was tumor tissue, obtained after IRX-2 immunotherapy. All receptors derive from a human donor with breast cancer.

In nucleotides, the CDR3 is TGTGCCAGCAGTGTCCGCAGGGTTGAGACCCAGTACTTC. This codes for CASSVRRVETQYF. J is TRBJ2-5 and V is TRBV2; weak D call: TRBD1 (5 bases). V was clipped by 4 bases and J by 5 bases, with 11 bases between them. CDR3 length: 13 amino acids. The V gene's germline CDR1 is SNHLY and CDR2 FYNNEI.

The genes are TRBV18 and TRBJ2-7; 8 bases fit TRBD2. V lost 6 bases, J lost 0 bases, and 7 bases stayed unmatched. Germline V gene sequence: CDR1 KGHSH, CDR2 LQKENI. This CDR3 is built from 15 residues. This CDR3 reads CASSPGGRASYEQYF. CDR3 sequence (DNA): TGTGCCAGCTCCCCGGGGGGGAGGGCCTCCTACGAGCAGTACTTC.

This clone was seen only once. The V and J genes are TRBV5-4 and TRBJ1-6; D is undetermined. This CDR3 contains 15 residues. Germline values: CDR1 SGHNT, CDR2 YYREEE (reference sequence). The V end lost 0 bases, the J end lost 9 bases, and 13 bases lay between the germline ends. The CDR3 region has the DNA TGTGCCAGCAGCTTGGCCGGGGAAAGTCTTTCACCCCTCCACTTT. Translating gives CASSLAGESLSPLHF.

The chain employs TRBV5-1 and TRBJ1-2; D gene ambiguous. Germline V CDR1 and CDR2: SGHRS, YFSETQ. V was cut by 5 bases and J by 0 bases, with 14 bases left in between. The CDR3 has 15 residues. The CDR3 spells CASRLSTQPNYGYTF. CDR3 sequence (DNA): TGCGCCAGCAGACTAAGCACACAGCCTAACTATGGCTACACCTTC.

The chain joins TRBV9 to TRBJ1-6, with D maybe TRBD1 (6 bases). V dropped 2 bases and J dropped 7 bases, with 13 bases sitting between them. This CDR3 spans 15 amino acids. CDR1 SGDLS and CDR2 YYNGEE come from the germline V gene. The CDR3 sequence: CASSVGAGENSPLHF. As DNA, the CDR3 is TGTGCCAGCAGCGTCGGGGCAGGGGAGAATTCACCCCTCCACTTT.

The rearrangement joins TRBV11-2 to TRBJ2-7; 7 positions agree with TRBD1. The V gene end was trimmed by 8 bases and the J gene end by 3 bases; junction bases not matched to a gene: 7. Germline V lookup: CDR1 SGHAT, CDR2 FQNNGV. This CDR3 contains 13 residues. The CDR3 reads CASVRDSFYEQYF. The CDR3 nucleotides are TGTGCCAGCGTCCGGGACAGCTTCTACGAGCAGTACTTC.

V and J are TRBV25-1 and TRBJ1-2; D possibly corresponds to TRBD1 (6 bases). The germline gives CDR1 MGHDK, CDR2 SYGVNS. V was clipped by 2 bases and J by 4 bases, with 8 bases between them. This CDR3 has 13 amino acids. The CDR3 DNA is TGTGCCAGCAGTGAAACAGGGTTCTATGGCTACACCTTC. Its translation is CASSETGFYGYTF.

This chain links TRBV10-2 with TRBJ1-2; 7 nucleotides align to TRBD1. Looked up from germline, CDR1 is WSHSY and CDR2 is SAAADI. The V segment lost 10 bases and the J segment 4 bases; nucleotides outside the gene matches: 18. This CDR3 region has 16 residues. CDR3 sequence (DNA): TGCGCCACCCAGGCCCGGGACAGACCTTCGGGCTATGGCTACACCTTC. Its translation: CATQARDRPSGYGYTF.

The V call is TRBV6-5, the J call TRBJ2-7; TRBD2 is a possible D gene (5 bases). V lost 0 bases and J 9 bases, leaving 15 bases between the germline ends. Germline values: CDR1 MNHEY, CDR2 SVGAGI. The CDR3 is 14 residues long. The CDR3 DNA reads as TGTGCCAGCAGTTACTCGAACGAACGGGGTGTGCAGTACTTC. This codes for CASSYSNERGVQYF.

This chain uses TRBV4-1 with TRBJ2-7; D is perhaps TRBD1 (6 bases). V lost 0 bases to trimming and J lost 2 bases, with 11 bases between them. The CDR3 has 15 amino acids. CDR1 is MGHRA and CDR2 is YSYEKL in the germline V gene. CDR3 nucleotide sequence: TGCGCCAGCAGCCAAGACGGGACACCTCCCTACGAGCAGTACTTC. Its protein product is CASSQDGTPPYEQYF.

This clone has a single count. V usage is TRBV6-1 and J usage is TRBJ2-1; 11 positions match TRBD1. The CDR3 is made up of 13 amino acids. V shed 6 bases and J 9 bases; nucleotides not matched to a gene: 4. Germline lookup yields CDR1 MNHNS and CDR2 SASEGT. The CDR3 is CASRDRGQGEQFF. CDR3 in DNA: TGTGCCAGCAGGGACAGGGGGCAAGGTGAGCAGTTCTTC.

This clone was seen just once. The chain recombines TRBV11-2 with TRBJ2-1; 8 bases fit TRBD1. Trimming at V came to 6 bases and at J to 2 bases, leaving 6 bases not matched to a gene. The CDR3 is 15 residues long. CDR1 and CDR2 from the germline V gene are SGHAT and FQNNGV. The CDR3 coding sequence is TGTGCCAGCAGTTTTGACAGGGGAACCTACAATGAGCAGTTCTTC. This sequence encodes CASSFDRGTYNEQFF.

This rearrangement joins TRBV27 to TRBJ2-1; TRBD2 agrees at 7 bases. The CDR3 has 15 residues. V lost 6 bases, J lost 0 bases, and 5 bases stayed unmatched. Germline V gene sequence: CDR1 MNHEY, CDR2 SMNVEV (reference sequence). The CDR3 bases are TGTGCCAGCAGGGGGGGAGGGAGCTCCTACAATGAGCAGTTCTTC. Its translation is CASRGGGSSYNEQFF.

The V and J genes are TRBV28 and TRBJ2-5; D might be TRBD1 (5 bases). With 5 bases removed from V and 5 bases from J, the gap between germline ends came to 21 bases. The CDR3 covers 16 residues. CDR1 is MDHEN, CDR2 SYDVKM, per germline. The chain's CDR3 is CASSLRAPGRRETQYF. The CDR3 bases are TGTGCCAGCAGTCTAAGGGCCCCAGGGCGTAGGGAGACCCAGTACTTC.

V and J are TRBV6-4 and TRBJ2-3; the D is unclear. Germline V gives CDR1 MRHNA, CDR2 SNTAGT. V was shortened by 4 bases and J by 0 bases, with 8 bases between the two germline ends. The CDR3 spans 14 residues. The CDR3, as DNA: TGTGCCAGCAGTGGGGGTTCTAGCACAGATACGCAGTATTTT. Translated, it gives CASSGGSSTDTQYF.

The rearrangement joins TRBV7-6 to TRBJ2-5; D is ambiguous. V was cut by 2 bases and J by 2 bases, with 12 bases left in between. From germline, CDR1 is SGHVS and CDR2 FNYEAQ. This CDR3 has 15 residues. The CDR3 sequence: CASSLLFQLQETQYF. CDR3 sequence (DNA): TGTGCCAGCAGCTTACTCTTTCAGCTTCAAGAGACCCAGTACTTC.

J is TRBJ2-2 and V is TRBV7-9, with 8 bases fitting TRBD1. Germline V gives CDR1 SEHNR, CDR2 FQNEAQ (reference sequence). The CDR3 sequence is 16 residues long. V lost 6 bases and J lost 2; bases outside the gene matches: 8. CDR3 bases: TGTGCCAGCAGTCTTGGACAGGGTATTAACACCGGGGAGCTGTTTTTT. Its protein is CASSLGQGINTGELFF. The full variable domain, with the rest looked up from reference TRBV7-9 and TRBJ2-2, is DTGVSQNPRHKITKRGQNVTFRCDPISEHNRLYWYRQTLGQGPEFLTYFQNEAQLEKSRLLSDRFSAERPKGSFSTLEIQRTEQGDSAMYLCASSLGQGINTGELFFGEGSRLTVL.

The V gene is TRBV10-3, the J gene TRBJ2-1, with TRBD1 matching over 7 bases. The germline V gene has CDR1 ENHRY and CDR2 SYGVKD. This CDR3 region has 17 residues. The V segment lost 3 bases and the J segment 4 bases; nucleotides outside the gene matches: 12. The CDR3 DNA follows: TGTGCCATCAGTGACGAAGGCAGGGACAGAAGATACAATGAGCAGTTCTTC. Translation: CAISDEGRDRRYNEQFF.

J is TRBJ2-3 and V is TRBV7-9; 8 bases map to TRBD1. This CDR3 region has 15 residues. Germline V gene lookup returns CDR1 SEHNR and CDR2 FQNEAQ (reference sequence). Unmatched junction bases numbered 9, after V lost 5 bases and J lost 5 bases. This CDR3 is CASSLTDRGGDTQYF. As DNA, the CDR3 is TGTGCCAGCAGCCTAACCGACAGGGGAGGAGATACGCAGTATTTT.

The chain combines TRBV4-3 with TRBJ1-4, with D possibly being TRBD1 (5 bases). V was clipped by 0 bases and J by 8 bases, with 16 bases between them. The germline V gene has CDR1 LGHNA and CDR2 YSLEER. The CDR3 spans 16 residues. The CDR3 nucleotides read TGCGCCAGCAGCCAAGATTATAGCACAGGCCAGGAAAAACTGTTTTTT. It yields the protein CASSQDYSTGQEKLFF.

The V and J genes are TRBV7-9 and TRBJ1-5; D ambiguous. The CDR3 loop spans 16 amino acids. V dropped 6 bases and J dropped 4 bases, with 19 bases sitting between them. CDR1 is SEHNR and CDR2 is FQNEAQ in the germline V gene (reference sequence). CDR3 in DNA: TGTGCCAGCAGGCAGACACAACACCTTCCTAATCAGCCCCAGCATTTT. Its translation: CASRQTQHLPNQPQHF.

Here the CDR3 reads CASSFDRSSYEQYF. The CDR3, as DNA: TGTGCCAGCAGCTTTGACAGATCCTCCTACGAGCAGTACTTC. The chain is built from TRBV11-2 and TRBJ2-7, with a possible D match to TRBD1 (5 bases). CDR3 length equals 14 residues. With 3 bases removed from V and 0 bases from J, the gap between germline ends came to 9 bases. CDR1 is SGHAT, CDR2 FQNNGV, per germline. The whole variable domain, remainder taken from reference TRBV11-2 and TRBJ2-7, is EAGVAQSPRYKIIEKRQSVAFWCNPISGHATLYWYQQILGQGPKLLIQFQNNGVVDDSQLPKDRFSAERLKGVDSTLKIQPAKLEDSAVYLCASSFDRSSYEQYFGPGTRLTVT.

The chain couples TRBV19 to TRBJ2-7; 7 bases are shared with TRBD1. The V segment lost 6 bases and the J segment 0 bases; nucleotides outside the gene matches: 8. Germline V gene lookup returns CDR1 LNHDA and CDR2 SQIVND (reference sequence). The CDR3 spans 15 residues. The CDR3 region is CASRRTGQISYEQYF. The CDR3 DNA follows: TGTGCCAGTAGACGGACGGGACAGATCTCCTACGAGCAGTACTTC.

The chain uses TRBV6-5 and TRBJ1-3; unclear D gene. Germline CDR1 reads MNHEY; CDR2 reads SVGAGI. This CDR3 is 14 amino acids long. The V end lost 7 bases, the J end lost 2 bases, and 12 bases lay between the germline ends. The CDR3 here is CASTNTLAGNTIYF. Written as DNA, the CDR3 is TGTGCCAGCACCAACACCCTGGCTGGAAACACCATATATTTT.

V gene TRBV7-8 combines with J gene TRBJ2-1; 11 bases agree with TRBD2. Germline V lookup: CDR1 SGHVS, CDR2 FQNEAQ. V dropped 4 bases and J dropped 4; count of bases not matched to a gene: 12. This CDR3 has 18 amino acids. The chain's CDR3 is CASSSLAGGLMRYNEQFF. The DNA for the CDR3 is TGTGCCAGCAGCTCCCTAGCGGGAGGCCTCATGAGATACAATGAGCAGTTCTTC. Full variable domain (rest looked up from reference TRBV7-8 and TRBJ2-1): GAGVSQSPRYKVAKRGQDVALRCDPISGHVSLFWYQQALGQGPEFLTYFQNEAQLDKSGLPSDRFFAERPEGSVSTLKIQRTQQEDSAVYLCASSSLAGGLMRYNEQFFGPGTRLTVL.

This sequence joins TRBV7-2 and TRBJ2-2, with 9 nucleotides matching TRBD2. In germline, CDR1 is SGHTA, CDR2 FQGNSA. The CDR3 has 12 residues. Unmatched junction bases numbered 1, after V lost 8 bases and J lost 6 bases. Here the CDR3 reads CASGGGAGELFF. The CDR3 DNA follows: TGTGCCAGCGGCGGGGGGGCCGGGGAGCTGTTTTTT.

This chain uses TRBV6-5 with TRBJ1-1; no clear D. Between the trimmed V and J ends, which lost 0 bases and 4 bases, there was a span of 6 bases. Germline V gene sequence: CDR1 MNHEY, CDR2 SVGAGI. The CDR3 totals 13 residues. The CDR3 region is CASSYSRITEAFF. The CDR3, as DNA: TGTGCCAGCAGTTACTCGCGGATCACTGAAGCTTTCTTT.